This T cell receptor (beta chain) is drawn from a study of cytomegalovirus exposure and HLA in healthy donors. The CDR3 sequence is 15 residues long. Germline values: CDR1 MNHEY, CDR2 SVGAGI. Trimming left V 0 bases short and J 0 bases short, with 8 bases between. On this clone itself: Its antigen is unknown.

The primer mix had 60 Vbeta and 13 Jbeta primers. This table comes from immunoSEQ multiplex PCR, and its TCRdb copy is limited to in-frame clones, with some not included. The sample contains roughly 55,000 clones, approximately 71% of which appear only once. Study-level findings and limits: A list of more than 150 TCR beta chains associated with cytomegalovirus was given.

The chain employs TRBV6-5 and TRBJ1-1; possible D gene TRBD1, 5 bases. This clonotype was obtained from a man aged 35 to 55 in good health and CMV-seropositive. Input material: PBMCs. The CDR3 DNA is TGTGCCAGCAGTTACTCAGGGGAAATGAACACTGAAGCTTTCTTT. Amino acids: CASSYSGEMNTEAFF.